This T cell receptor (beta chain) was recovered during a study of CD8+ T cells in alopecia areata (dated by TCRdb to the late 2010s). Some background on the complete study: High-throughput TCRbeta sequencing was used to examine T cell clonal expansion in alopecia areata in both the C3H/HeJ mouse model and human patients. In humans, TCRbeta sequencing was performed on scalp tissue and on sorted CD4+ and CD8+ peripheral blood T cells from healthy controls and from patients with patchy or totalis/universalis alopecia areata. Scalp clonality was compared across normal scalp (n=4), patchy alopecia areata scalp (n=8), and alopecia totalis/universalis scalp (n=8). The RNA source kit depended on sample type: the PAXgene miRNA kit for fixed scalp, the miRNeasy kit for PBMCs, and the RNeasy kit for mouse skin. TCRbeta CDR3 regions were amplified by immunoSEQ multiplex PCR using 35 Vbeta forward and 13 Jbeta reverse primers. Results the study describes overall, beyond this receptor: Shared TCR sequences between patients were less evident than in mice, which may be partly attributable to HLA diversity in the patient population. Resident alphabeta T cells in normal human skin are also sequenced, complicating scalp TCR repertoire analysis, unlike mouse skin dominated by gammadelta T cells. Compared with normal scalp, lesional scalp had higher clonality and more expanded CD8+ clones, particularly in alopecia totalis/universalis, a pattern that suggests antigenic drive.

Library preparation was by the immunoSEQ multiplex PCR assay. For TCR sequencing, RNA was extracted from every sample and reverse transcribed into cDNA to serve as template. SuperScript III was used for first-strand cDNA synthesis, primed with a 2:1 mix of oligo-dT and random hexamers. A synthetic immune receptor repertoire was used to gauge amplification bias, and whatever bias remained was removed computationally. The authors' pipeline ran thus. Raw reads were preprocessed for error removal, and CDR3 was defined according to IMGT conventions as running from the conserved cysteine to phenylalanine. Clonality was computed as 1 minus the Shannon entropy, with the entropy normalized by log2 of the number of productive unique TCRs. CD4 or CD8 identity of scalp clones was inferred by cross-referencing scalp TCRbeta sequences with sorted blood CD4 and CD8 repertoires. TCRdb mirrors the immuneACCESS table, restricted to in-frame sequences. Some clones are absent from its copies; in checked studies, under half trace to an unresolved V gene, and the reason for the others is unknown. V and J calls and clone size are those listed in that table; D and trimming were worked out from the DNA. Across this sample there are over 90,000 clones, with 55% seen only once. Jointly, the top ten make up roughly 9% of the sample.

PBMCs were isolated by density centrifugation and stained for CD3, CD4 and CD8, and CD4+ and CD8+ T cells were sorted on a FACSAria. Scalp biopsies and blood samples were obtained from unaffected controls. V and J lose 3 bases and 2 bases, and a span of 12 bases separates them. The germline V gene supplies CDR1 SGHRS and CDR2 YFSETQ. From the cysteine through the phenylalanine, the CDR3 covers 14 amino acids. Only the CDR3 DNA stays, 42 bases, in frame from base 1. With respect to this clone: Its antigen remains unidentified. Qualities for individual bases were not recorded, and no much larger clone is one base off.

The sequencing sample was made of CD4+ T cells sorted from blood. The rearranged segments are TRBV5-1 and TRBJ2-7; D gene: possibly TRBD1, on 6 matching bases. The receptor was derived from a human donor in good health. At the DNA level, the sequence is TGCGCCAGCAGCTCGTTACAGGGTCCCTACGAGCAGTACTTC. Translation gives CASSSLQGPYEQYF.